This T cell receptor beta chain appears in the sequencing data of a study of Ad26.COV2.S vaccination and SARS-CoV-2 variants. The CDR3 spans 15 residues. Trimming left V 5 bases short and J 6 bases short, with 17 bases between. Germline values: CDR1 MNHEY, CDR2 SVGEGT. Described treatment: about 20 received Ad26.COV2.S at low or high dose, single or two shots; roughly five received placebo; per-sample allocation not given. Day 63 after the first injection of vaccine or placebo was the sampling time. What was given as vaccine was an Ad26 vector encoding Wuhan-strain SARS-CoV-2 spike. Method: immunoSEQ multiplex PCR; TCRdb's copy keeps in-frame clones and lacks some. The sample consists of roughly 400,000 clones, about 90% of them appearing once.

J is TRBJ2-1 and V is TRBV6-2 or TRBV6-3; D is undetermined. The specimen comprised peripheral blood, sampled in a trial of Ad26.COV2.S vaccine versus placebo. The TCR sequence derives from a person between 18 and 65 years old who received the Ad26.COV2.S COVID-19 vaccine or a placebo. The CDR3 coding sequence is TGTGCCAGCAGTACACGGTCCATAGTGGCCAATGAGCAGTTCTTC. This codes for CASSTRSIVANEQFF.